This T cell receptor (beta chain) was recorded in a study of glioma-infiltrating T cells after dendritic cell vaccination (dated by TCRdb to between 2015 and 2016). Turning to the overall study: A cohort of some 15 glioblastoma patients from Phase I and II dendritic cell vaccination trials was included, of whom 9 were newly diagnosed and 6 had recurrent disease. Survival after dendritic cell vaccination was correlated with TCR sequencing metrics, such as TIL content and the overlap between tumor and blood repertoires. The vaccine consisted of monocyte-derived dendritic cells cultured approximately seven days with IL-4 and GM-CSF, then pulsed overnight with autologous tumor lysate. Tumor-infiltrating lymphocyte content was quantified and tumor and blood repertoires were compared in dendritic cell-vaccinated glioblastoma patients by deep sequencing of TCR beta CDR3 regions. Each patient got three intradermal injections of the dendritic cell vaccine, spaced at biweekly intervals, in the arm below the axilla. Between about 2002 and 2013, patients were given autologous tumor lysate-pulsed dendritic cell vaccination.

TCRB CDR3 regions were amplified from roughly 1.8 ug genomic DNA, or all available DNA if less, using the immunoSEQ assay. For multiplex PCR, 60 forward primers for TCR V beta segments and 13 reverse primers for J beta segments were used. To estimate the number of reads per starting template, synthetic control templates were added to each sample at limiting dilution. The Illumina HiSeq System generated 87 bp sequencing reads. The authors' analysis ran thus. PCR and sequencing errors were removed by a nearest neighbor algorithm that merged closely related sequences. TCR overlap was measured as the percentage of unique tumor TCR beta sequences also present in the same patient's peripheral blood. Imported from immuneACCESS, the table was reduced by TCRdb to in-frame sequences with V and J called. These copies leave out some clones; in studies compared against another copy, an unresolved V gene accounts for under half, and the cause of the remainder is not known. From that table come the V and J calls and clone size; the DNA was used to work out D and trimming. This sample is represented by under 100,000 clones; 70% to 80% of them were singletons. The ten largest make up about 6.5% of the sample.

Regarding this clone: No cognate antigen has been identified for it. Per-nucleotide qualities are absent, and no much larger clonotype sits a single base away.

Patients were selected for having adequate residual fresh-frozen tumor tissue and more than two years of available survival data. None of the glioblastoma patients carried an isocitrate dehydrogenase mutation, although molecular status otherwise varied. PBMC collection took place before vaccination, two weeks after the third vaccination, and at tumor progression if progression occurred. The Qiagen DNeasy Blood extraction Kit was used for extraction of genomic DNA. On the study overall, not on this receptor specifically: The three-group TCR overlap response model was described as speculative and requiring prospective validation. TCR clonality showed no direct relationship with survival, which suggests that a diverse polyclonal response may be important. The cohort was small and heterogeneous, and full blood and tumor sets were available for few patients, with initial-recurrent tumor pairs available for even fewer patients. After dendritic cell vaccination, a higher estimated pretreatment TIL content predicted longer time to progression and longer overall survival.

CDR1 and CDR2 were assigned from the germline V gene as SGHVS and FQNEAQ. V gives up 5 bases and J gives up 3 bases, and the segment between their germline ends measures 28 bases. Spanning cysteine to phenylalanine, the CDR3 consists of 19 amino acids. Only the CDR3 region is kept as DNA, spanning 57 bases read in frame from base 1. Sample: blood, taken before dendritic cell vaccination. This sequence was found in a human donor with glioblastoma. Recombination linked TRBV7-8 to TRBJ1-1; no D gene is confidently identified. The CDR3 here reads CASSPRSPLAGLADTEAFF. The DNA is as follows: TGTGCCAGCAGCCCCCGGTCCCCCCTAGCTGGGTTGGCGGACACTGAAGCTTTCTTT.